The T cell receptor beta chain described here comes from a study of cytomegalovirus exposure and HLA in healthy donors. Study observations and caveats: The tendency of first-cohort TCR clusters to co-occur in the 120 or so validation repertoires emerged from a later analysis.

Repertoires were generated with immunoSEQ multiplex PCR, while TCRdb's copy carries only in-frame clones and drops some. The repertoire holds hundreds of thousands of clones, with 90% as singletons. The V end was cut by 3 bases, the J end by 2 bases, with 7 bases between. CDR3 length: 13 residues. The germline V gene has CDR1 SEHNR and CDR2 FQNEAQ (reference sequence). A word on this clone: What it binds is unknown.

This TCR came from a woman aged 25 to 39 in good health and CMV-seronegative. The sequencing sample was made of PBMCs. The chain has TRBV7-9 and TRBJ1-1, with D unresolved. The CDR3 is CASSFEGNTEAFF. CDR3 DNA sequence: TGTGCCAGCAGCTTTGAGGGCAACACTGAAGCTTTCTTT.